These 2 T cell receptor beta chains originate from one sample sequenced in a study of CD8+ T cells in alopecia areata. Treatment indicated: oral pan-JAK inhibitor, 5-10 mg twice daily. cDNA prepared by RNA extraction and subsequent reverse transcription served as the template for sequencing. TCRdb's copy holds only in-frame clones and misses some; the assay was immunoSEQ multiplex PCR. The sample yields roughly 120,000 clones, 50% to 75% seen once. The sample in question was CD8+ T cells sorted from blood, obtained at week 4, from a patient treated with tofacitinib. Every receptor here comes from a human donor with alopecia areata.

This clone came up a few times. The chain carries TRBV10-3 and TRBJ2-2, with TRBD1 matching 7 bases. The CDR3 extends over 16 amino acids. With V trimmed by 6 bases and J by 4 bases, 11 bases remained unmatched. CDR1 is ENHRY and CDR2 is SYGVKD in the germline V gene. The chain's CDR3 is CAISPQQGFGTGELFF. CDR3 nucleotides: TGTGCCATCAGCCCACAACAGGGGTTCGGCACCGGGGAGCTGTTTTTT.

The rearrangement joins TRBV5-1 to TRBJ2-5, with D perhaps matching TRBD2 (6 bases). The germline CDR1 and CDR2 sequences are SGHRS and YFSETQ. Trimming removed 0 bases from V and 5 bases from J, with 17 bases in between. The CDR3 loop spans 16 amino acids. CDR3 residues: CASSLEEGGARETQYF. CDR3 sequence (DNA): TGCGCCAGCAGCTTGGAAGAAGGAGGGGCGCGGGAGACCCAGTACTTC.